These T cell receptor beta chains were read from a single sample in a study of shared clonotypes between healthy human individuals. The protocol was immunoSEQ multiplex PCR, while the TCRdb copy is restricted to in-frame clones and leaves out a portion. The sample carries 2,500,000 or so clones, more than 90% recorded once. The sequencing input was naive CD4+ T cells sorted from blood. The source is a man between 18 and 29 years old in good health. Each CDR3 is given with its conserved first and last residue. The order of the fields is V gene, CDR3 protein.

>TRBV28
CASSLSGTGKGEQYF
>TRBV6-5
CASSYSGIQETQYF
>TRBV7-2
CASSSDSSNQPQHF
>TRBV7-9
CASSANRAPNYGYTF
>TRBV11-2
CASSPPPDRRDTQYF
>TRBV6-5
CASSYSIRVYEQYF
>TRBV29-1
CSVGDRESQETQYF
>TRBV18
CASSPTDREGRQPQHF
>TRBV7-2
CASSLAPTSGLSYEQYF
>TRBV29-1
CSVPKTAPARTEAFF
>TRBV18
CASSPDRDYGYTF
>TRBV7-9
CASSHRSSGVGDTQYF
>TRBV5-1
CASKEEGGSYNEQFF
>TRBV7-2
CASSLDSGNTIYF
>TRBV13
CASSLGGGPGANVLTF
>TRBV4-1
CASSQDSAAGGFQETQYF
>TRBV6-5
CASSYSWGGGYTF
>TRBV5-4
CASSLNRGEGGEQYF
>TRBV9
CASSPHSRGSSGNTIYF
>TRBV28
CASKKPWDSNIGAGELFF
>TRBV5-4
CASSLGGSVRSPLHF
>TRBV5-1
CASSVTGTNTDTQYF
>TRBV10-2
CASTFTDTQYF
>TRBV2
CASSEDRGQTYEQYF
>TRBV6-1
CASSEGPGETYNSPLHF
>TRBV6-5
CASSYPKGTEAFF
>TRBV12-5
CASGLGRAGGTEAFF
>TRBV30
CAWTKLTYGYTF
>TRBV2
CASSEQGTTEAFF
>TRBV18
CASSPPAQGNSGNTIYF
>TRBV4-3
CASSQSGEGTQYF
>TRBV5-1
CASSLDTNWGYTF
>TRBV28
CASIPTGGSMYGYTF
>TRBV7-2
CASSRDGRNSYEQYF
>TRBV19
CASSATGYGNQPQHF
>TRBV5-5
CASSPMGKQPQHF
>TRBV30
CAWGGQSLYEQYF
>TRBV11-1
CASSRAGRDTDTQYF
>TRBV6-5
CASTPSGTDTQYF
>TRBV7-2
CASSFSGYQETQYF
>TRBV4-1
CASSQVGLHSAQFF
>TRBV29-1
CSGVGSRAETQYF
>TRBV7-6
CASGHVGPDTQYF
>TRBV5-1
CASSSQASSGANVLTF
>TRBV5-4
CASRPDRGRAEAFF
>TRBV18
CASSPDSPPGEQYF
>TRBV5-4
CASSLGQRNTEAFF
>TRBV5-1
CASSFGSETQYF
>TRBV6-5
CASSYSGVGNYGYTF
>TRBV7-8
CASGQGAFSYEQYF